This is a list of T cell receptor beta chains from one sample in a study of shared clonotypes between healthy human individuals. The data were produced by immunoSEQ multiplex PCR, yet TCRdb's version contains in-frame clones alone and is incomplete. The sample has 300,000 to 350,000 clones; more than 60% are singletons. The source material was memory CD4+ T cells sorted from blood. Receptors originate from a man aged 25 to 40 in good health. CDR3s include the opening cysteine and the closing phenylalanine or tryptophan. A D gene is named only where the DNA matches it firmly. Rows may omit the clone size; those that give it use once, few, many or a size class.

cdr3_length,v_call,clone_size,d_call,j_call,cdr3_nt,cdr3_aa
15,TRBV7-9,.,TRBD2,TRBJ2-1,TGTGCCAGCAGGACTAGCGGGAGCACCTACAATGAGCAGTTCTTC,CASRTSGSTYNEQFF
20,TRBV5-1,once,.,TRBJ2-6,TGCGCCAGCAGCTTGAGGTCGGAAACAACGAGAAGCTCTGGGGCCAACGTCCTGACTTTC,CASSLRSETTRSSGANVLTF
15,TRBV2,once,TRBD1,TRBJ1-5,TGTGCCAGCAGCAGACAGGGACCTAATAATCAGCCCCAGCATTTT,CASSRQGPNNQPQHF
13,TRBV5-1,.,.,TRBJ2-2,TGCGCCAGCAGCTGGAGTTACACCGGGGAGCTGTTTTTT,CASSWSYTGELFF
15,TRBV11-2,.,TRBD2,TRBJ2-1,TGTGCCAGCAGCCTAACTAGCGGGAGTCACAATGAGCAGTTCTTC,CASSLTSGSHNEQFF
14,TRBV6-5,.,.,TRBJ1-1,TGTGCCAGCAGTTTAACAGGGATGGGGACTGAAGCTTTCTTT,CASSLTGMGTEAFF
16,TRBV4-3,.,.,TRBJ1-3,TGCGCCAGCAGCCAAGATCGAGGGCTGAGTGGAAACACCATATATTTT,CASSQDRGLSGNTIYF
16,TRBV27,.,.,TRBJ2-3,TGTGCCAGCAGAAGTCGCATAGGCTTACGCACAGATACGCAGTATTTT,CASRSRIGLRTDTQYF
16,TRBV2,.,.,TRBJ2-3,TGTGCCAGCAGTGAAGACTTCCGAGGGAACACAGATACGCAGTATTTT,CASSEDFRGNTDTQYF
15,TRBV7-2,.,.,TRBJ2-5,TGTGCCAGCAGGCTTGGATGGTTCGAGCGTGAGACCCAGTACTTC,CASRLGWFERETQYF
15,TRBV10-1,.,TRBD2,TRBJ2-3,TGCGCCAGCAGTGAGACTAGCGGGACCTCAGATACGCAGTATTTT,CASSETSGTSDTQYF
14,TRBV7-2,.,TRBD2,TRBJ2-7,TGTGCCAGCAGCAATAGCGGGGCTTCCTACGAGCAGTACTTC,CASSNSGASYEQYF
14,TRBV5-4,.,.,TRBJ2-1,TGTGCCAGCAGTTGGGCCGGGAGCACGAATGAGCAGTTCTTC,CASSWAGSTNEQFF
15,TRBV27,.,TRBD1,TRBJ1-5,TGTGCCAGCAGGTTCGGGACAGGTCTCAATCAGCCCCAGCATTTT,CASRFGTGLNQPQHF
15,TRBV5-8,once,.,TRBJ2-1,TGTGCCAGCAGCTTGGGGGTACAGGCATACAATGAGCAGTTCTTC,CASSLGVQAYNEQFF
14,TRBV5-6,.,TRBD2,TRBJ2-5,TGTGCCAGCAGCCCCCTGGGGGGGCAAGAGACCCAGTACTTC,CASSPLGGQETQYF
17,TRBV7-9,.,TRBD2,TRBJ2-7,TGTGCCAGCAGCTTAGCGGCTAGCGGGTCGAGCTCCTACGAGCAGTACTTC,CASSLAASGSSSYEQYF
14,TRBV10-2,.,TRBD1,TRBJ1-1,TGCGCCAGCAGTTTACAGGGGTTGAACACTGAAGCTTTCTTT,CASSLQGLNTEAFF
13,TRBV29-1,.,.,TRBJ1-2,TGCAGCGTTGCCCTCGGACCGGTGGAGGGCTACACCTTC,CSVALGPVEGYTF
12,TRBV30,.,.,TRBJ2-3,TGTGCCTGGGGGCGGGTGACAGATACGCAGTATTTT,CAWGRVTDTQYF
12,TRBV10-3,few,.,TRBJ2-7,TGTGCCATCAGTGAGACAGACTACGAGCAGTACTTC,CAISETDYEQYF
14,TRBV5-4,.,.,TRBJ2-1,TGTGCCAGCAGCCCGCCCAGGGCGGGATCCCGGCAGTTCTTC,CASSPPRAGSRQFF
14,TRBV29-1,.,TRBD2,TRBJ2-7,TGCAGCGTTGCGGGGACTAGCGCCGCCTACGAGCAGTACTTC,CSVAGTSAAYEQYF
11,TRBV11-2,.,.,TRBJ2-5,TGTGCCAGCAGCCCGGAGGAGACCCAGTACTTC,CASSPEETQYF
13,TRBV5-6,.,.,TRBJ2-4,TGTGCCAGCAGCGAGGACACGTTAAACATTCAGTACTTC,CASSEDTLNIQYF
18,TRBV5-4,.,TRBD2,TRBJ2-6,TGTGCCAGCAGTGCGGGGGGAAATATAGTATCTGGGGCCAACGTCCTGACTTTC,CASSAGGNIVSGANVLTF
14,TRBV28,few,.,TRBJ2-3,TGTGCCAGCAGTTATAACTCCCGCACAGATACGCAGTATTTT,CASSYNSRTDTQYF
16,TRBV30,many,TRBD1,TRBJ1-5,TGTGCCTGGAGTCACACAACGGGACAGGGGAATCAGCCCCAGCATTTT,CAWSHTTGQGNQPQHF
15,TRBV7-2,.,.,TRBJ2-1,TGTGCCAGCAGCCCTGACAAGAGCTCCTACAATGAGCAGTTCTTC,CASSPDKSSYNEQFF
14,TRBV6-1,.,.,TRBJ2-1,TGTGCCAGCACTCTGGACTACCCCTACAATGAGCAGTTCTTC,CASTLDYPYNEQFF
13,TRBV27,.,TRBD1,TRBJ1-1,TGTGCCAGCGGCTACGGGACAGACCTTGAAGCTTTCTTT,CASGYGTDLEAFF
15,TRBV5-5,.,.,TRBJ2-6,TGTGCCAGCACTGACCACGCCTCTGGGGCCAACGTCCTGACTTTC,CASTDHASGANVLTF
15,TRBV7-9,.,TRBD1,TRBJ2-1,TGTGCCAGCAGTCCCAGGGGGACGTCCTACAATGAGCAGTTCTTC,CASSPRGTSYNEQFF
16,TRBV18,.,.,TRBJ2-5,TGTGCCAGCTCACCGGGCTCTGGGGCACTACAAGAGACCCAGTACTTC,CASSPGSGALQETQYF
16,TRBV5-1,.,.,TRBJ1-1,TGCGCCAGCAGCGACCACAGGCTTCCCCGGGGGGCTGAAGCTTTCTTT,CASSDHRLPRGAEAFF
16,TRBV7-5,.,.,TRBJ2-3,TGTGTCAGAAGCCACCGGGGGAGCGGGGACACAGATATGCAGTATTTT,CVRSHRGSGDTDMQYF
14,TRBV5-5,.,.,TRBJ2-7,TGTGCCAGCAGCTTGGTGGTGGTGGCTCACGAGCAGTACTTC,CASSLVVVAHEQYF
18,TRBV5-4,.,TRBD1,TRBJ2-2,TGTGCCAGCAGCTTGGTGGGTGTAGGGGGCTGGAACACCGGGGAGCTGTTTTTT,CASSLVGVGGWNTGELFF
12,TRBV6-1,.,.,TRBJ2-7,TGTGCCAGCAGTATGACAGAATACGAGCAGTACTTC,CASSMTEYEQYF
14,TRBV6-1,few,TRBD2,TRBJ2-5,TGTGCCAGCGTAGTCGGACTAGCGTTCGAGACCCAGTACTTC,CASVVGLAFETQYF
14,TRBV6-1,.,.,TRBJ2-6,TGTGCCAGCAGTGATACTAGCAGGGCCAACGTCCTGACTTTC,CASSDTSRANVLTF
13,TRBV14,.,TRBD2,TRBJ2-1,TGTGCCAGCAGCCTACTAGCGAGCAATGAGCAGTTCTTC,CASSLLASNEQFF